This TCR beta chain was sequenced during a study of T cells in Graves' hyperthyroidism and ophthalmopathy. Study-level points and caveats: The blood repertoire included most of the expanded thyroid clonotypes above 0.001. Before onset, by a median of approximately 6.8 months, the model predicted ophthalmopathy.

Lactation, pregnancy, other autoimmune disease or uncontrolled infection excluded patients. To note about this clonotype: The antigen remains undetermined.

Amplification yielded TCR beta CDR3 regions, with RNA transcripts as the source. HTBI primers drove first-round RT-PCR of the TCR CDR3. TCRdb independently ran MiXCR on the multiplex PCR reads; one entry per CDR3 protein. Of 540,000 or so distinct CDR3 sequences in the sample, approximately 14% are singletons; the top ten hold around 7.8%. Sequencing input: blood. The TCR originated in a woman aged 25 to 45 with Graves' hyperthyroidism.

The CDR3 sequence: CASSEVGDSGGYTF. For the CDR3, the DNA is TGTGCCAGCAGTGAAGTTGGGGATTCGGGTGGCTACACCTTC. The chain couples TRBV6-1 to TRBJ1-2, with D unclear. V was pared by 1 base and J by 7 bases, with 13 bases between. In germline, CDR1 is MNHNS, CDR2 SASEGT. This CDR3 comprises 14 residues.